The present T cell receptor (beta chain) was sequenced within a study of breast tumors, draining lymph nodes, adjacent tissues. Findings of the study overall: Data fit most tumor T cells coming from lymph node, expanding in tumor. The lymph node origin of tumor T cells was framed as consistent with a hypothesis, not demonstrated. Luminal-like breast cancer showed significantly higher tumor–nontumor repertoire similarity than basal-like. Tumor TCR diversity was below lymph nodes but above nontumor tissue.

Samples came from axillary lymph nodes draining the breast cancer. Deletions cut 6 bases from V and 6 bases from J, with 10 bases between. The CDR3 is 12 residues long. Germline-derived CDR1 and CDR2 are LNHDA and SQIVND (reference sequence). TCRdb re-analysed the multiplex PCR reads in MiXCR, keeping a single row per CDR3 protein. The table has around 150,000 distinct CDR3 sequences, roughly 33% seen once. This clonotype was seen repeatedly, ten times or more. Its antigen is still unknown. This clonotype was obtained from a female donor with breast cancer. Some clones in this sample may be carry-over from other donors' samples. The specimen was axillary lymph node tissue. The V call is TRBV19, the J call TRBJ2-3; no firm D call. Written as DNA, the CDR3 is TGTGCCAGTAGCACCGTTGGGGATACGCAGTATTTT. Amino acid sequence: CASSTVGDTQYF.